A single sample is the source of the 24 T cell receptor beta chains below, sequenced in a study of shared clonotypes between healthy human individuals. The table came from immunoSEQ multiplex PCR; TCRdb's copy has only in-frame clones and leaves some out. The sample includes some 2,000,000 clones, 95% of them seen just once. The sequenced material came from naive CD4+ T cells sorted from blood. Subset here: CD45RA+ positively selected. These receptors were taken from a young man in good health.

V usage is TRBV19 and J usage is TRBJ1-6; no definite D call. Trimming removed 3 bases at V and 8 bases at J, with 11 bases between. The CDR3 has 14 residues. CDR1 is LNHDA, CDR2 SQIVND, per germline (reference sequence). DNA of the CDR3: TGTGCCAGTAGTATTAGGACGCCAGATTCACCCCTCCACTTT. It is translated as CASSIRTPDSPLHF.

Comment on this clone: This same CDR3 is encoded by further DNA sequences in the sample. J is TRBJ1-5 and V is TRBV18; 8 bases line up with TRBD1. The CDR3 is 15 amino acids. The trim removed 3 bases at V and 2 bases at J, leaving 3 bases unmatched. The germline V gene encodes CDR1 KGHSH and CDR2 LQKENI. CDR3 coding DNA: TGTGCCAGCTCACCCGGACAGGGTGGCAATCAGCCCCAGCATTTT. Translation gives CASSPGQGGNQPQHF.

Notes on this clone: An end of the junction differs from the germline gene, which may be a read error. For the CDR3, the DNA is TGTGCCAGCAGCTTGGAGACTAGCGGGTACGGGCAGTACTTC. It yields the protein CASSLETSGYGQYF. V and J are TRBV5-4 and TRBJ2-7; TRBD2 aligns across 10 bases. The germline CDR1 and CDR2 sequences are SGHNT and YYREEE (reference sequence). This CDR3 contains 14 residues.

The chain is built from TRBV28 and TRBJ2-7, with 7 bases that match TRBD1. J was trimmed by 0 bases and V by 4 bases; bases with no gene match: 6. The germline gives CDR1 MDHEN, CDR2 SYDVKM. The CDR3 extends over 15 amino acids. CDR3 region: CASSSPGTVSYEQYF. The DNA of the CDR3 is TGTGCCAGCAGTTCACCCGGGACAGTCTCCTACGAGCAGTACTTC.

The V call is TRBV2, the J call TRBJ2-3; D may be TRBD1 or TRBD2 (6 bases each). Germline CDR1 reads SNHLY; CDR2 reads FYNNEI. The CDR3 is 13 residues long. V was trimmed by 9 bases and J by 1 base, leaving 11 bases between them. CDR3 in amino acids: CARGASGTDTQYF. The DNA of the CDR3 is TGTGCCAGGGGGGCTAGCGGCACAGATACGCAGTATTTT. Combining the CDR3 with reference TRBV2 and TRBJ2-3 gives the whole variable domain EPEVTQTPSHQVTQMGQEVILRCVPISNHLYFYWYRQILGQKVEFLVSFYNNEISEKSEIFDDQFSVERPDGSNFTLKIRSTKLEDSAMYFCARGASGTDTQYFGPGTRLTVL.

This chain uses TRBV19 with TRBJ1-5; 10 nucleotides align to TRBD1. V gave up 4 bases and J gave up 11 bases; unmatched junction bases: 8. The length of the CDR3 is 14 residues. The germline V gene encodes CDR1 LNHDA and CDR2 SQIVND (reference sequence). The CDR3 DNA sequence: TGTGCCAGTAGTACTGAGACAGGGGGCAAGGCCCAGCATTTT. Protein: CASSTETGGKAQHF.

The chain has TRBV2 and TRBJ1-6, with a tentative D call TRBD1 (6 bases). Germline V gene lookup returns CDR1 SNHLY and CDR2 FYNNEI. The CDR3 is 13 residues long. Between the trimmed V and J ends, which lost 7 bases and 11 bases, there was a span of 15 bases. DNA of the CDR3: TGTGCCAGCATGACTGACAGGCTACCACCCCTCCACTTT. Translated, it gives CASMTDRLPPLHF.

The chain has TRBV2 and TRBJ2-7, with a tentative D call TRBD1 (5 bases). This CDR3 has 16 residues. V dropped 7 bases and J dropped 1 base, with 20 bases sitting between them. Germline CDR1 and CDR2: SNHLY and FYNNEI. The DNA of the CDR3 is TGTGCCAGCAACCAACCCGACAGAAAGATTTCCTACGAGCAGTACTTC. Encoded protein: CASNQPDRKISYEQYF.

Worth noting for this clone: A much larger clone sits a single nucleotide away, making a read error possible. This rearrangement joins TRBV10-3 to TRBJ1-1, with TRBD1 as a possible D gene (6 bases). The CDR3 is 13 amino acids. Looked up from germline, CDR1 is ENHRY and CDR2 is SYGVKD. CDR3 sequence reads: CAIQTGADTGAFF. CDR3 in DNA: TGTGCCATCCAAACGGGGGCGGACACTGGAGCTTTCTTT.

The table lists this clone with a count of one. V usage is TRBV19 and J usage is TRBJ2-3, with D possibly being TRBD2 (6 bases). Looked up from germline, CDR1 is LNHDA and CDR2 is SQIVND (reference sequence). This CDR3 is 16 amino acids long. The V and J ends lost 3 bases and 3 bases respectively, with 16 bases between them. The CDR3 nucleotides read TGTGCCAGTAGTATCTCTCGGGAGATAGGGACAGATACGCAGTATTTT. Its protein product is CASSISREIGTDTQYF.

V is TRBV7-9 and J is TRBJ1-4; tentatively, D is TRBD1 (6 bases). Germline assignment: CDR1 SEHNR and CDR2 FQNEAQ (reference sequence). The V gene lost 1 base and the J gene lost 8 bases, with 8 bases spanning the gap. CDR3 size: 13 residues. DNA for the CDR3: TGTGCCAGCAGCTTAGAACAGGGCGAAAAACTGTTTTTT. Protein: CASSLEQGEKLFF.

On this clone itself: Other DNA sequences from this sample encode an identical CDR3 as well. The chain has TRBV6-6 and TRBJ1-4; 8 bases agree with TRBD1. J gave up 5 bases and V 2 bases, and 1 base lay outside the gene matches. The germline V gene has CDR1 MNHNY and CDR2 SVGAGI (reference sequence). The CDR3 is 14 amino acids. The CDR3 loop reads CASSYGTGNEKLFF. CDR3 in DNA: TGTGCCAGCAGTTACGGGACAGGAAATGAAAAACTGTTTTTT.

This chain joins TRBV7-2 and TRBJ2-7; tentatively, D is TRBD1 (5 bases). The CDR3 runs 12 residues. Germline lookup yields CDR1 SGHTA and CDR2 FQGNSA. V gave up 5 bases and J gave up 6 bases, with 11 bases separating them. CDR3 nucleotide sequence: TGTGCCAGCAGCCCACGTAGGGGCGAGCAGTACTTC. Amino acids: CASSPRRGEQYF.

V usage is TRBV27 and J usage is TRBJ2-1, with D unclear. Trimming shortened V by 1 base and J by 4 bases, and 11 bases separated the two germline ends. The CDR3 has 15 residues. Looked up from germline, CDR1 is MNHEY and CDR2 is SMNVEV (reference sequence). The CDR3 nucleotides are TGTGCCAGCAGTTTATGGGGTGAGACTTACAATGAGCAGTTCTTC. It is translated as CASSLWGETYNEQFF.

The rearrangement uses TRBV6-1 and TRBJ1-4; 8 bases are shared with TRBD1. J was trimmed by 7 bases and V by 4 bases; bases with no gene match: 5. CDR3 length: 14 amino acids. Germline CDR1 and CDR2: MNHNS and SASEGT. The CDR3 sequence: CASSGQGWGEKLFF. Here the CDR3 DNA reads TGTGCCAGCAGTGGACAGGGGTGGGGTGAAAAACTGTTTTTT.

V is TRBV7-2 and J is TRBJ2-3; D not certain. Per the germline V gene, CDR1 is SGHTA and CDR2 is FQGNSA. This CDR3 region has 13 residues. Deletions cut 5 bases from V and 5 bases from J, with 11 bases between. This CDR3 reads CASSPPDEDTQYF. CDR3 bases: TGTGCCAGCAGCCCCCCCGACGAAGATACGCAGTATTTT. The full variable domain, in which reference TRBV7-2 and TRBJ2-3 provide the parts outside the CDR3, is GAGVSQSPSNKVTEKGKDVELRCDPISGHTALYWYRQSLGQGLEFLIYFQGNSAPDKSGLPSDRFSAERTGGSVSTLTIQRTQQEDSAVYLCASSPPDEDTQYFGPGTRLTVL.

The rearrangement links TRBV7-2 to TRBJ2-1, with a tentative D call TRBD1 (6 bases). Trimming removed 2 bases at V and 9 bases at J, with 14 bases between. The CDR3 length is 14 residues. Germline V gene data show CDR1 as SGHTA and CDR2 as FQGNSA. The CDR3 nucleotides are TGTGCCAGCAGCTTAAAGCCCGTCAGGGGTGAGCAGTTCTTC. Its protein is CASSLKPVRGEQFF.

The genes are TRBV7-9 and TRBJ1-4, with TRBD1 identical over 9 bases. Germline V gives CDR1 SEHNR, CDR2 FQNEAQ (reference sequence). With V trimmed by 5 bases and J by 0 bases, 7 bases remained unmatched. The CDR3 loop spans 17 amino acids. This CDR3 is CASSRGQGTATNEKLFF. The CDR3 DNA reads TGTGCCAGCAGCCGAGGACAGGGGACGGCAACTAATGAAAAACTGTTTTTT.

V usage is TRBV25-1 and J usage is TRBJ1-4; no reliable D call. This CDR3 region has 12 residues. Per germline, CDR1 MGHDK and CDR2 SYGVNS. The V gene lost 5 bases and the J gene lost 8 bases, with 9 bases spanning the gap. The CDR3 here is CASSLVEEKLFF. CDR3 nucleotides: TGTGCCAGCAGTCTTGTGGAAGAAAAACTGTTTTTT. Full variable domain (outside the CDR3, taken from reference TRBV25-1 and TRBJ1-4): EADIYQTPRYLVIGTGKKITLECSQTMGHDKMYWYQQDPGMELHLIHYSYGVNSTEKGDLSSESTVSRIRTEHFPLTLESARPSHTSQYLCASSLVEEKLFFGSGTQLSVL.

The rearrangement uses TRBV5-5 and TRBJ2-7, with 9 bases identical to TRBD1. Germline V gives CDR1 SGHKS, CDR2 YYEKEE (reference sequence). CDR3 length: 14 residues. J lost 12 bases, V lost 4 bases, and 14 bases had no gene match. CDR3 in amino acids: CASSTNLGQGLRYF. The CDR3 DNA reads as TGTGCCAGCAGCACCAATTTGGGACAGGGCCTCCGGTACTTC.

This chain uses TRBV19 with TRBJ1-2; TRBD1 is a possible D gene (5 bases). The length of the CDR3 is 15 residues. Trimming pared 5 bases from V and 3 bases from J, leaving 16 bases between. Germline lookup yields CDR1 LNHDA and CDR2 SQIVND (reference sequence). In DNA, the CDR3 is TGTGCCAGTAGTTTGGCGTCGCTGGGGGACTATGGCTACACCTTC. Translating gives CASSLASLGDYGYTF.

The genes are TRBV9 and TRBJ2-3; D perhaps matches TRBD1 (6 bases). CDR1 and CDR2 (germline): SGDLS, YYNGEE. The CDR3 is 15 residues long. Trimming pared 4 bases from V and 0 bases from J, leaving 12 bases between. The CDR3 region is CASSRMGASTDTQYF. The CDR3 nucleotides read TGTGCCAGCAGCCGGATGGGGGCGAGCACAGATACGCAGTATTTT.

Worth noting for this clone: A much bigger clone sits one base away, suggesting this may be a read error. The same CDR3 also results from other DNA sequences found in this sample. The V call is TRBV5-6, the J call TRBJ2-7; the match to TRBD2 covers 7 bases. Per germline, CDR1 SGHDT and CDR2 YYEEEE. The trim removed 3 bases at V and 3 bases at J, leaving 0 bases unmatched. CDR3 length: 12 residues. CDR3 nucleotides: TGTGCCAGCAGCTCGGGGGGCTACGAGCAGTACTTC. It codes for CASSSGGYEQYF. Full variable domain (rest looked up from reference TRBV5-6 and TRBJ2-7): DAGVTQSPTHLIKTRGQQVTLRCSPKSGHDTVSWYQQALGQGPQFIFQYYEEEERQRGNFPDRFSGHQFPNYSSELNVNALLLGDSALYLCASSSGGYEQYFGPGTRLTVT.

The chain carries TRBV19 and TRBJ1-2; D not certain. V was clipped by 3 bases and J by 3 bases, with 8 bases between them. Germline values: CDR1 LNHDA, CDR2 SQIVND (reference sequence). The length of the CDR3 is 13 residues. DNA of the CDR3: TGTGCCAGTAGTATTACGGTTGACTATGGCTACACCTTC. It yields the protein CASSITVDYGYTF.